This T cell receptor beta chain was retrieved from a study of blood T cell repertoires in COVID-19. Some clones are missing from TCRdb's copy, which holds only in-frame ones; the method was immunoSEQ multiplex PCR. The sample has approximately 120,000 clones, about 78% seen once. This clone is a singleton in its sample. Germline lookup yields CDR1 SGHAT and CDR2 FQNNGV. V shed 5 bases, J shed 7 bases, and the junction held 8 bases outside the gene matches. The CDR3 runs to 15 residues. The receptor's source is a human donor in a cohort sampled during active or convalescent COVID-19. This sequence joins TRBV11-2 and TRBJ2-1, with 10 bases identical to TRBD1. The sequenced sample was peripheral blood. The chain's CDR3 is CASSPGQGTTNEQFF. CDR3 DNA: TGTGCCAGCAGCCCGGGACAGGGGACAACAAATGAGCAGTTCTTC.